This T cell receptor (beta chain) came from a study of cytomegalovirus exposure and HLA in healthy donors. Overall study findings and caveats: CMV serostatus was the only recorded immune exposure for donors. Relative to equally common others, HLA-associated TCR beta chains showed greater clonal expansion in a later analysis. Certain indistinguishable V segments, among them TRBV6-2 and TRBV6-3, were excluded. Presence/absence results assume similar sequencing depth per donor, which may not hold.

This clone was counted a few times. Its specificity is not known. Amplification used 60 Vbeta primers and 13 Jbeta primers. The data were produced by immunoSEQ multiplex PCR, yet TCRdb's version contains in-frame clones alone and is incomplete. The repertoire consists of 150,000 to 200,000 clones, with roughly 84% occurring once and the leading ten covering approximately 1.9%. V lost 1 base to trimming and J lost 6 bases, with 6 bases between them. CDR3 length: 13 residues. Germline assignment: CDR1 SGHTA and CDR2 FQGNSA. Source material: PBMCs. This chain uses TRBV7-2 with TRBJ2-2; maybe TRBD2 (6 bases). This TCR was sampled from a man aged 18 to 35 in good health and CMV-seronegative. For the CDR3, the DNA is TGTGCCAGCAGCTTAGGGGGGGCCGGGGAGCTGTTTTTT. Its translation is CASSLGGAGELFF.